The 32 T cell receptor beta chains presented below share a single source sample, sequenced in a study of blood T cell repertoires in COVID-19. Here immunoSEQ multiplex PCR was the method, and the copy in TCRdb shows in-frame clones only, minus some. The table shows 300,000 or so clones, with about 88% occurring only once. The source material was PBMCs or T cells enriched from blood (not recorded which). The receptors derive from a man aged 55 to 70 who had recovered from COVID-19.

The J gene is TRBJ2-3, the V gene TRBV4-2; 8 bases line up with TRBD1. The junction had 6 bases not matched to a gene; V was cut back by 1 base and J by 3 bases. The germline V gene encodes CDR1 LGHNA and CDR2 YNFKEQ. CDR3 length equals 16 residues. CDR3 DNA: TGTGCCAGCAGCCAAGGGGGACAGGCTGGGACAGATACGCAGTATTTT. Encoded protein: CASSQGGQAGTDTQYF.

The V gene is TRBV4-1, the J gene TRBJ2-7; 7 nucleotides match TRBD1. The junction had 12 bases not matched to a gene; V was cut back by 4 bases and J by 6 bases. Germline CDR1 and CDR2: MGHRA and YSYEKL. This CDR3 is built from 15 residues. CDR3 sequence (DNA): TGCGCCAGCAGCCGAACACAGGGGCTGACCTCCGAGCAGTACTTC. Translating it yields CASSRTQGLTSEQYF.

This CDR3 is CASSQDQNEAFF. CDR3 in DNA: TGCGCCAGCAGCCAAGATCAAAATGAAGCTTTCTTT. V and J are TRBV4-1 and TRBJ1-1; D ambiguous. Between the trimmed V and J ends, which lost 0 bases and 7 bases, there was a span of 6 bases. The CDR3 contains 12 residues. The germline CDR1 and CDR2 sequences are MGHRA and YSYEKL.

The chain uses TRBV5-5 and TRBJ1-5; 7 nucleotides match TRBD1. Germline-derived CDR1 and CDR2 are SGHKS and YYEKEE (reference sequence). After removal of 4 bases from V and 5 bases from J, the junction contained 12 bases not matched to a gene. This CDR3 spans 16 amino acids. The CDR3 is CASSPTDRARHQPQHF. The DNA of the CDR3 is TGTGCCAGCAGCCCGACCGACAGGGCGCGACATCAGCCCCAGCATTTT.

CDR3 sequence: CASSLLPTGYGYEQYF. DNA for the CDR3: TGCGCCAGCAGCCTACTCCCGACAGGGTACGGCTACGAGCAGTACTTC. V is TRBV4-1 and J is TRBJ2-7; 7 nucleotides align to TRBD1. There are 16 residues in the CDR3. Unmatched junction bases numbered 12, after V lost 4 bases and J lost 3 bases. Germline assignment: CDR1 MGHRA and CDR2 YSYEKL.

This chain joins TRBV24-1 and TRBJ2-1, with TRBD2 matching over 9 bases. Trimming removed 8 bases from V and 7 bases from J; junction bases left unmatched: 11. CDR3 size: 15 residues. Germline values: CDR1 KGHDR, CDR2 SFDVKD. CDR3 protein: CATKGPSGRKNEQFF. The CDR3 region has the DNA TGTGCCACCAAAGGTCCCAGCGGGAGGAAAAATGAGCAGTTCTTC.

The V and J genes are TRBV19 and TRBJ2-5; 7 positions match TRBD2. Germline CDR1 reads LNHDA; CDR2 reads SQIVND (reference sequence). V shed 1 base, J shed 2 bases, and the junction held 7 bases outside the gene matches. This CDR3 comprises 16 residues. The CDR3 DNA reads as TGTGCCAGTAGTATAGGAAGTTTGGGGGGGCAAGAGACCCAGTACTTC. Translated: CASSIGSLGGQETQYF.

This clone was counted once. The CDR3 coding sequence is TGTGCCATCAGTGAAAGACAGGTGGTTTCAGAGACCCAGTACTTC. Translation: CAISERQVVSETQYF. The chain carries TRBV10-3 and TRBJ2-5; tentatively, D is TRBD1 (6 bases). The germline CDR1 and CDR2 sequences are ENHRY and SYGVKD. This CDR3 spans 15 amino acids. Trimming took 3 bases from V and 4 from J, leaving 15 bases between them.

The chain links TRBV7-8 to TRBJ2-7; 11 bases line up with TRBD2. The V segment lost 2 bases and the J segment 0 bases; nucleotides outside the gene matches: 9. The V gene's germline CDR1 is SGHVS and CDR2 FQNEAQ. This CDR3 has 18 residues. The CDR3 loop is CASSLIASGRTSSYEQYF. CDR3 sequence (DNA): TGTGCCAGCAGCTTAATTGCTAGCGGGAGGACGAGCTCCTACGAGCAGTACTTC.

J is TRBJ2-7 and V is TRBV11-3; 7 bases fit TRBD1. J gave up 4 bases and V 5 bases, and 5 bases lay outside the gene matches. The CDR3 sequence is 13 residues long. Per germline, CDR1 SGHNT and CDR2 YENEEA. The CDR3 coding sequence is TGTGCCAGCAGCACCGGGACAGAATACGAGCAGTACTTC. Encoded protein: CASSTGTEYEQYF.

The rearrangement joins TRBV19 to TRBJ2-7; 7 nucleotides match TRBD2. The germline CDR1 and CDR2 sequences are LNHDA and SQIVND (reference sequence). V shed 6 bases and J 4 bases; nucleotides not matched to a gene: 3. The CDR3 spans 12 residues. The DNA for the CDR3 is TGTGCCAGTAGGAGTAGCGGGTACGAGCAGTACTTC. Residues: CASRSSGYEQYF. Drawing the rest from reference TRBV19 and TRBJ2-7, the complete variable domain is DGGITQSPKYLFRKEGQNVTLSCEQNLNHDAMYWYRQDPGQGLRLIYYSQIVNDFQKGDIAEGYSVSREKKESFPLTVTSAQKNPTAFYLCASRSSGYEQYFGPGTRLTVT.

The chain uses TRBV29-1 and TRBJ2-5; D is unresolved. Trimming shortened V by 2 bases and J by 5 bases, and 6 bases separated the two germline ends. Germline loops: CDR1 SQVTM, CDR2 ANQGSEA. CDR3 length: 11 residues. CDR3: CSVEWAETQYF. The DNA of the CDR3 is TGCAGCGTTGAATGGGCTGAGACCCAGTACTTC. The full variable domain, with the rest looked up from reference TRBV29-1 and TRBJ2-5, is SAVISQKPSRDICQRGTSLTIQCQVDSQVTMMFWYRQQPGQSLTLIATANQGSEATYESGFVIDKFPISRPNLTFSTLTVSNMSPEDSSIYLCSVEWAETQYFGPGTRLLVL.

V and J are TRBV29-1 and TRBJ1-2; D ambiguous. This CDR3 spans 14 amino acids. Trimming cost V 3 bases and J 2 bases, with 13 bases left between them. The V gene's germline CDR1 is SQVTM and CDR2 ANQGSEA. Here the CDR3 reads CSVDGEAANYGYTF. The CDR3 DNA follows: TGCAGCGTTGACGGGGAGGCAGCGAACTATGGCTACACCTTC. Filled out from reference TRBV29-1 and TRBJ1-2, the complete variable domain reads SAVISQKPSRDICQRGTSLTIQCQVDSQVTMMFWYRQQPGQSLTLIATANQGSEATYESGFVIDKFPISRPNLTFSTLTVSNMSPEDSSIYLCSVDGEAANYGYTFGSGTRLTVV.

The gene calls are TRBV15 and TRBJ1-5, with a tentative D call TRBD1 (6 bases). The CDR3 runs to 15 residues. Trimming removed 0 bases from V and 5 bases from J, with 11 bases in between. Looked up from germline, CDR1 is LNHNV and CDR2 is YYDKDF (reference sequence). The CDR3 region is CATSRDGQTHQPQHF. For the CDR3, the DNA is TGTGCCACCAGCAGAGATGGACAGACTCATCAGCCCCAGCATTTT.

The gene calls are TRBV6-1 and TRBJ2-1, with 7 bases identical to TRBD2. This CDR3 has 15 residues. CDR1 and CDR2 (germline): MNHNS, SASEGT. Trimming removed 1 base from V and 4 bases from J; junction bases left unmatched: 4. CDR3 region: CASSEGSSGYNEQFF. CDR3 sequence (DNA): TGTGCCAGCAGTGAAGGTTCTAGCGGTTACAATGAGCAGTTCTTC.

The J gene is TRBJ1-1, the V gene TRBV19; possible D gene TRBD1, 5 bases. Germline-derived CDR1 and CDR2 are LNHDA and SQIVND (reference sequence). This CDR3 is built from 11 residues. The V gene lost 10 bases and the J gene lost 5 bases, with 11 bases spanning the gap. DNA of the CDR3: TGTGCCATAAACCGGGGGACTGAAGCTTTCTTT. Translating gives CAINRGTEAFF. The entire variable domain, with the rest obtained from reference TRBV19 and TRBJ1-1, is as follows: DGGITQSPKYLFRKEGQNVTLSCEQNLNHDAMYWYRQDPGQGLRLIYYSQIVNDFQKGDIAEGYSVSREKKESFPLTVTSAQKNPTAFYLCAINRGTEAFFGQGTRLTVV.

The chain uses TRBV19 and TRBJ2-1; TRBD2 agrees at 9 bases. V shed 5 bases and J 8 bases; nucleotides not matched to a gene: 16. CDR1 LNHDA and CDR2 SQIVND come from the germline V gene (reference sequence). This CDR3 is built from 17 residues. The DNA of the CDR3 is TGTGCCAGTAGTGAGGTGGAGGCTAGCGGGACTAGCCATGAGCAGTTCTTC. The encoded protein is CASSEVEASGTSHEQFF.

The chain employs TRBV7-9 and TRBJ2-1, with D possibly matching TRBD2 (5 bases). The CDR3 loop spans 15 amino acids. Trimming removed 5 bases at V and 7 bases at J, with 18 bases between. The V gene's germline CDR1 is SEHNR and CDR2 FQNEAQ (reference sequence). CDR3 sequence reads: CASSASLGRINEQFF. CDR3 in DNA: TGTGCCAGCAGCGCTAGCCTAGGGCGGATTAATGAGCAGTTCTTC.

The gene calls are TRBV2 and TRBJ2-2; D may be TRBD1 (5 bases). There are 13 residues in the CDR3. V lost 7 bases and J lost 5, with 11 bases in between. CDR1 is SNHLY, CDR2 FYNNEI, per germline. The CDR3 DNA is TGTGCCAGCAATGCCCAGGGTACCGGGGAGCTGTTTTTT. This encodes CASNAQGTGELFF.

The chain joins TRBV6-2 or TRBV6-3 to TRBJ1-1; 7 nucleotides agree with TRBD1. This CDR3 comprises 14 residues. Germline-derived CDR1 and CDR2 are MNHEY and SVGEGT. After removal of 5 bases from V and 4 bases from J, the junction contained 7 bases not matched to a gene. CDR3 residues: CASSTSPGGTEAFF. In DNA form, the CDR3 reads TGTGCCAGCAGTACCAGTCCAGGGGGCACTGAAGCTTTCTTT.

The rearrangement links TRBV28 to TRBJ2-1; 10 nucleotides line up with TRBD2. The CDR3 runs to 16 residues. Trimming removed 1 base from V and 7 bases from J; junction bases left unmatched: 7. The germline CDR1 and CDR2 sequences are MDHEN and SYDVKM. This CDR3 is CASSLYLAGAGNEQFF. CDR3 bases: TGTGCCAGCAGTTTATACCTAGCGGGAGCTGGTAATGAGCAGTTCTTC.

Written as DNA, the CDR3 is TGTGCCACCAGCAGAGATGGGGGGGGCCGGGAGACCCAGTACTTC. As protein: CATSRDGGGRETQYF. The genes are TRBV15 and TRBJ2-5, with a possible D match to TRBD2 (7 bases). V was pared by 0 bases and J by 5 bases, with 13 bases between. Germline CDR1 is LNHNV and CDR2 is YYDKDF (reference sequence). This CDR3 comprises 15 residues.

The sample holds a few counts of this clone. The V gene is TRBV16, the J gene TRBJ1-2, with TRBD1 matching 8 bases. This CDR3 region has 15 residues. Germline lookup yields CDR1 KGHSY and CDR2 FQNENV. J was trimmed by 8 bases and V by 2 bases; bases with no gene match: 10. For the CDR3, the DNA is TGTGCCAGCAGCCAAACCCAACAGGGGGAGTACGGCTACACCTTC. This gives the protein CASSQTQQGEYGYTF.

The chain combines TRBV5-4 with TRBJ2-2, with 11 nucleotides matching TRBD1. CDR1 and CDR2 from the germline V gene are SGHNT and YYREEE (reference sequence). This CDR3 is 15 amino acids long. The ends lost 4 bases at V and 6 bases at J; junction bases unmatched: 5. The CDR3 protein is CASSPGTGGPGELFF. CDR3 nucleotide sequence: TGTGCCAGCAGCCCGGGGACAGGGGGTCCCGGGGAGCTGTTTTTT.

The chain is built from TRBV9 and TRBJ1-2; 7 bases are shared with TRBD1. After removal of 3 bases from V and 2 bases from J, the junction contained 7 bases not matched to a gene. There are 15 residues in the CDR3. The germline CDR1 and CDR2 sequences are SGDLS and YYNGEE. The CDR3 is CASSEPPTGNYGYTF. DNA for the CDR3: TGTGCCAGCAGCGAACCCCCGACAGGGAACTATGGCTACACCTTC.

In nucleotides, the CDR3 is TGTGCCAGCAGCTTGCTAGCGGGGGCTTTGGAGACCCAGTACTTC. This translates into CASSLLAGALETQYF. The rearrangement uses TRBV7-9 and TRBJ2-5; 10 nucleotides agree with TRBD2. Trimming took 3 bases from V and 5 from J; bases not matched to a gene: 6. The CDR3 length is 15 residues. Germline lookup yields CDR1 SEHNR and CDR2 FQNEAQ (reference sequence).

A few counts support this clone. This rearrangement joins TRBV7-8 to TRBJ2-2; TRBD2 might be the D (5 bases). The CDR3 spans 15 residues. Per germline, CDR1 SGHVS and CDR2 FQNEAQ. V gave up 1 base and J gave up 5 bases, with 11 bases separating them. This chain's CDR3 is CASSLGGQETGELFF. The DNA of the CDR3 is TGTGCCAGCAGCTTAGGAGGGCAGGAAACCGGGGAGCTGTTTTTT.

The rearrangement links TRBV4-3 to TRBJ2-1; TRBD1 matches 8 bases. CDR3 length: 16 residues. V dropped 0 bases and J dropped 4; count of bases not matched to a gene: 5. Germline CDR1 is LGHNA and CDR2 is YSLEER. Written as DNA, the CDR3 is TGCGCCAGCAGCCAAGACAGGGGGCAGGGGTACAATGAGCAGTTCTTC. This gives the protein CASSQDRGQGYNEQFF.

The V gene is TRBV24-1, the J gene TRBJ2-1; 9 positions agree with TRBD2. V shed 5 bases and J 0 bases; nucleotides not matched to a gene: 4. The CDR3 totals 16 residues. In germline, CDR1 is KGHDR, CDR2 SFDVKD. The CDR3 sequence is CATSGGLASSYNEQFF. CDR3 sequence (DNA): TGTGCCACCAGTGGGGGACTAGCCAGCTCCTACAATGAGCAGTTCTTC.

This clone has only a few counts. This chain links TRBV29-1 with TRBJ2-7, with 13 bases that match TRBD2. V was pared by 6 bases and J by 5 bases, with 4 bases of the junction left unmatched. Looked up from germline, CDR1 is SQVTM and CDR2 is ANQGSEA. CDR3 length equals 13 residues. The CDR3 protein is CSVKGLAGNEQYF. CDR3 coding DNA: TGCAGCGTCAAGGGACTAGCGGGAAACGAGCAGTACTTC.

CDR3 DNA: TGTGCCAGCACCCGCGGGAGTTCCCCCTACAATGAGCAGTTCTTC. Residues: CASTRGSSPYNEQFF. V gene TRBV5-8 combines with J gene TRBJ2-1; 7 nucleotides align to TRBD2. J was trimmed by 2 bases and V by 6 bases; bases with no gene match: 8. The CDR3 extends over 15 amino acids. Germline CDR1 SGHTS, CDR2 YDEGEE.

The rearrangement uses TRBV4-2 and TRBJ2-7, with 12 positions matching TRBD2. The CDR3 totals 19 residues. J lost 0 bases, V lost 0 bases, and 9 bases had no gene match. Germline loops: CDR1 LGHNA, CDR2 YNFKEQ. The CDR3 DNA reads as TGTGCCAGCAGCCAAGAACCTTTGACTAGCGGGGGCTCCTCCTACGAGCAGTACTTC. Translating it yields CASSQEPLTSGGSSYEQYF.